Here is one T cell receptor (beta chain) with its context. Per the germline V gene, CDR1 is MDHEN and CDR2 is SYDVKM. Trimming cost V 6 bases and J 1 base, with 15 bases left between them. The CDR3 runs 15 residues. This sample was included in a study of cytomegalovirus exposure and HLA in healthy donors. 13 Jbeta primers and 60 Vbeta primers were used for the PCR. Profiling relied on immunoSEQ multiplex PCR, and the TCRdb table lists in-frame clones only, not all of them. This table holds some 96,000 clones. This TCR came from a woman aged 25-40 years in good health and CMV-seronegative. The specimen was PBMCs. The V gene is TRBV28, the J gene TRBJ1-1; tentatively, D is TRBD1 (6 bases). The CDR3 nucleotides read TGTGCCAGCAGCTCAAACAGGGAAGAGAACACTGAAGCTTTCTTT. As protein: CASSSNREENTEAFF.